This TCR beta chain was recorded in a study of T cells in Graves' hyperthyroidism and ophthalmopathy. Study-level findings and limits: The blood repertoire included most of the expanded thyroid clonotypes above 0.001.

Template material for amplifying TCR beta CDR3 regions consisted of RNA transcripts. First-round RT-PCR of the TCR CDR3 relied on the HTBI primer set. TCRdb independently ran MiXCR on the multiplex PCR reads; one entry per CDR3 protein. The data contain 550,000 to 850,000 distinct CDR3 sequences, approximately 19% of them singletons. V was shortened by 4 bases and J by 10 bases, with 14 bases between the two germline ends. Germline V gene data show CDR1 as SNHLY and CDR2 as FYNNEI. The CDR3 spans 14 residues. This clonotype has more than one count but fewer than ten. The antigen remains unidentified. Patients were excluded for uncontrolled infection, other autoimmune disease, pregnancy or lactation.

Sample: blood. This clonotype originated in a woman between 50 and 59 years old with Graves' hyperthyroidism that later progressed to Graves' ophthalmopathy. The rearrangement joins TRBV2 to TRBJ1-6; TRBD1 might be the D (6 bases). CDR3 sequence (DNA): TGTGCCAGCAGTGTAACCAGGGGAAACTCACCCCTCCACTTT. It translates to CASSVTRGNSPLHF.